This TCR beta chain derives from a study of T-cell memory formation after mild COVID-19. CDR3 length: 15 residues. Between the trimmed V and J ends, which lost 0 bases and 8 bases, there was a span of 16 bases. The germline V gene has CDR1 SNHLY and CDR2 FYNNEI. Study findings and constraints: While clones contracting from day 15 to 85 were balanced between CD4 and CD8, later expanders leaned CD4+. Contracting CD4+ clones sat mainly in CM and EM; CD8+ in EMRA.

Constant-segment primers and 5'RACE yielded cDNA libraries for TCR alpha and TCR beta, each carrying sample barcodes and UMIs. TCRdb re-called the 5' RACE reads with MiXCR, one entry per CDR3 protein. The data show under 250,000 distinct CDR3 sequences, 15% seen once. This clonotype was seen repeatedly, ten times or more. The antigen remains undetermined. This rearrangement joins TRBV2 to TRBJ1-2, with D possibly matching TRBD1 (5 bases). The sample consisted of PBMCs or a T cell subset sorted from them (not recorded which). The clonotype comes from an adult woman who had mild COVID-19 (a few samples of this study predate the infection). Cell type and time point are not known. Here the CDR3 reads CASSEASRGPRGYTF. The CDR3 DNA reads TGTGCCAGCAGTGAAGCAAGTCGGGGCCCACGGGGCTACACCTTC.